The next 23 T cell receptor beta chains were all read from a single sample in a study of T cell responses to AZD1222 COVID-19 vaccine. This table comes from immunoSEQ multiplex PCR, and its TCRdb copy is limited to in-frame clones, with some not included. The sample has more than 75,000 clones; around nine tenths are singletons. This specimen was peripheral blood, taken 28 days after the second AZD1222 dose. These receptors were taken from an adult who received the AZD1222 COVID-19 vaccine.

The rearrangement links TRBV6-5 to TRBJ2-7; TRBD2 is a possible D gene (6 bases). The CDR3 is made up of 12 amino acids. V was cut by 6 bases and J by 4 bases, with 10 bases left in between. Germline values: CDR1 MNHEY, CDR2 SVGAGI. Written as DNA, the CDR3 is TGTGCCAGCAGGGGAGGAGCGTACGAGCAGTACTTC. It is translated as CASRGGAYEQYF.

The chain combines TRBV29-1 with TRBJ2-1; 8 bases map to TRBD2. V lost 4 bases to trimming and J lost 4 bases; unmatched junction nucleotides: 3. The germline CDR1 and CDR2 sequences are SQVTM and ANQGSEA. The CDR3 is 13 residues long. Written as DNA, the CDR3 is TGCAGCGTTGCCGGGAGGGCTTACAATGAGCAGTTCTTC. Its translation: CSVAGRAYNEQFF.

The rearrangement links TRBV5-1 to TRBJ1-3, with a weak D call TRBD1 (5 bases). The CDR3 spans 16 residues. Germline V gene sequence: CDR1 SGHRS, CDR2 YFSETQ. V was cut by 3 bases and J by 0 bases, with 13 bases left in between. The CDR3 DNA sequence: TGCGCCAGCAGCTCCCAACCGACAGCCTCTGGAAACACCATATATTTT. Its protein product is CASSSQPTASGNTIYF. Filled out from reference TRBV5-1 and TRBJ1-3, the complete variable domain reads KAGVTQTPRYLIKTRGQQVTLSCSPISGHRSVSWYQQTPGQGLQFLFEYFSETQRNKGNFPGRFSGRQFSNSRSEMNVSTLELGDSALYLCASSSQPTASGNTIYFGEGSWLTVV.

V and J are TRBV6-5 and TRBJ1-1, with D perhaps TRBD1 (5 bases). The V and J ends lost 0 bases and 5 bases respectively, with 16 bases between them. CDR1 MNHEY and CDR2 SVGAGI come from the germline V gene. The CDR3 is 16 residues long. CDR3 nucleotides: TGTGCCAGCAGTTACTCCGGGAACTCTCGGGGGACTGAAGCTTTCTTT. Translating gives CASSYSGNSRGTEAFF.

In its sample, this clone was seen once. The chain employs TRBV4-1 and TRBJ1-2; 10 nucleotides match TRBD1. Unmatched junction bases numbered 10, after V lost 4 bases and J lost 2 bases. The CDR3 loop spans 17 amino acids. The V gene's germline CDR1 is MGHRA and CDR2 YSYEKL. The CDR3 region has the DNA TGCGCCAGCAGCCCGCCGACTATGGGACAGGGGAACTATGGCTACACCTTC. Protein: CASSPPTMGQGNYGYTF.

This chain links TRBV7-9 with TRBJ2-1; D not resolved. CDR1 is SEHNR, CDR2 FQNEAQ, per germline (reference sequence). CDR3 size: 14 residues. The germline V and J ends were trimmed by 1 base and 4 bases, with 8 bases remaining between them. CDR3 sequence: CASSLERRYNEQFF. CDR3 nucleotide sequence: TGTGCCAGCAGCTTAGAGCGTCGGTACAATGAGCAGTTCTTC. Based on the CDR3 plus reference TRBV7-9 and TRBJ2-1, the full variable domain is DTGVSQNPRHKITKRGQNVTFRCDPISEHNRLYWYRQTLGQGPEFLTYFQNEAQLEKSRLLSDRFSAERPKGSFSTLEIQRTEQGDSAMYLCASSLERRYNEQFFGPGTRLTVL.

The gene calls are TRBV12-3 or TRBV12-4 and TRBJ2-5, with a weak D call TRBD2 (5 bases). The CDR3 runs to 13 residues. Trimming stripped 2 bases from V and 5 bases from J, with 9 bases between. The CDR3 DNA follows: TGTGCCAGCAGTTTAATCGGGAAGGAGACCCAGTACTTC. It codes for CASSLIGKETQYF.

The CDR3 here is CASSLEAARGYTF. CDR3 DNA: TGCGCCAGCAGCTTGGAGGCAGCCAGAGGCTACACCTTC. This chain joins TRBV5-1 and TRBJ1-2, with no clear D. With 0 bases removed from V and 8 bases from J, the gap between germline ends came to 11 bases. Germline lookup yields CDR1 SGHRS and CDR2 YFSETQ. The CDR3 runs 13 residues.

A remark on this clone: A junction boundary mismatches the germline segment, possibly from a read error. Other DNA variants within this sample encode the same CDR3. V gene TRBV7-7 combines with J gene TRBJ2-5, with 9 bases fitting TRBD2. Looked up from germline, CDR1 is SSHAT and CDR2 is FNYEAQ (reference sequence). This CDR3 is 14 amino acids long. CDR3 DNA: TGTGCTAGCAGCTTAGCGGGAGAGGGAGAGACCCAGTACTTC. It codes for CASSLAGEGETQYF.

This clone was seen a single time. V gene TRBV11-1 combines with J gene TRBJ2-1; weak D call: TRBD2 (5 bases). V was shortened by 3 bases and J by 4 bases, with 7 bases between the two germline ends. The CDR3 loop spans 13 amino acids. The germline V gene encodes CDR1 SGHAT and CDR2 FQDESV (reference sequence). The CDR3 DNA is TGTGCCAGCAGCTTTCGGACTTACAATGAGCAGTTCTTC. This encodes CASSFRTYNEQFF.

This clone appeared a single time. This chain joins TRBV24-1 and TRBJ1-2; D might be TRBD1 (6 bases). Germline CDR1 and CDR2: KGHDR and SFDVKD. The CDR3 runs 15 residues. The V gene lost 4 bases and the J gene lost 8 bases, with 19 bases spanning the gap. The CDR3 loop reads CATSESTGSAGGYTF. The CDR3 DNA sequence: TGTGCCACCAGTGAGTCGACAGGCTCTGCAGGGGGCTACACCTTC.

V and J are TRBV4-1 and TRBJ2-2, with 7 bases that match TRBD1. The trim removed 0 bases at V and 0 bases at J, leaving 7 bases unmatched. The CDR3 is 18 residues long. Germline V CDR1 and CDR2: MGHRA, YSYEKL. CDR3 DNA sequence: TGCGCCAGCAGCCAAGACGGGTATGGGACAGCGAACACCGGGGAGCTGTTTTTT. Encoded protein: CASSQDGYGTANTGELFF.

V is TRBV6-1 and J is TRBJ2-2; 9 bases match TRBD2. Losses at the gene ends were 6 bases for V and 7 bases for J; bases not matched to a gene: 6. Germline CDR1 is MNHNS and CDR2 is SASEGT. The CDR3 spans 14 residues. CDR3 amino acids: CASRAGLAGGELFF. DNA for the CDR3: TGTGCCAGCAGGGCGGGACTAGCCGGCGGGGAGCTGTTTTTT.

The sample holds a few counts of this clone. The chain employs TRBV18 and TRBJ1-3; D is uncertain. Germline-derived CDR1 and CDR2 are KGHSH and LQKENI. This CDR3 is built from 14 residues. The V gene lost 3 bases and the J gene lost 0 bases, with 6 bases spanning the gap. CDR3 region: CASSPDGSGNTIYF. The DNA of the CDR3 is TGTGCCAGCTCACCGGACGGCTCTGGAAACACCATATATTTT.

The chain employs TRBV25-1 and TRBJ2-1, with 10 bases aligning to TRBD1. Losses at the gene ends were 10 bases for V and 6 bases for J; bases not matched to a gene: 6. The CDR3 totals 13 residues. Germline V CDR1 and CDR2: MGHDK, SYGVNS. The CDR3 nucleotides read TGTGCCATCGGACAGGGGGGCCTCAATGAGCAGTTCTTC. It codes for CAIGQGGLNEQFF.

The chain uses TRBV29-1 and TRBJ1-1, with D hard to call. Germline loops: CDR1 SQVTM, CDR2 ANQGSEA. V gave up 0 bases and J gave up 0 bases, with 8 bases separating them. The CDR3 is made up of 14 amino acids. The DNA for the CDR3 is TGCAGCGTTGAAGATCGCGGGGTGAACACTGAAGCTTTCTTT. Translation gives CSVEDRGVNTEAFF.

CDR3 in amino acids: CASRGQGLAGELFF. In DNA, the CDR3 is TGTGCCAGCAGAGGACAGGGTTTGGCCGGGGAGCTGTTTTTT. This rearrangement joins TRBV9 to TRBJ2-2; 8 bases match TRBD1. The germline gives CDR1 SGDLS, CDR2 YYNGEE. The CDR3 is made up of 14 amino acids. V lost 5 bases and J lost 6; bases outside the gene matches: 6. Supplemented by reference TRBV9 and TRBJ2-2, the full variable domain reads DSGVTQTPKHLITATGQRVTLRCSPRSGDLSVYWYQQSLDQGLQFLIQYYNGEERAKGNILERFSAQQFPDLHSELNLSSLELGDSALYFCASRGQGLAGELFFGEGSRLTVL.

This clone was observed a handful of times. This rearrangement joins TRBV24-1 to TRBJ2-2, with TRBD2 matching over 8 bases. The CDR3 contains 16 residues. V lost 4 bases to trimming and J lost 7 bases; unmatched junction nucleotides: 10. Germline V gives CDR1 KGHDR, CDR2 SFDVKD. CDR3 nucleotides: TGTGCCACCAGTGACCAGGGACTAGGTCGCGTCGGGGAGCTGTTTTTT. Translated: CATSDQGLGRVGELFF.

J is TRBJ1-1 and V is TRBV2; 10 nucleotides line up with TRBD1. The V gene end was trimmed by 8 bases and the J gene end by 7 bases; junction bases not matched to a gene: 7. Germline values: CDR1 SNHLY, CDR2 FYNNEI. The CDR3 length is 13 residues. In DNA form, the CDR3 reads TGTGCCAGCGGGGACAGGGGTGCTATTGAAGCTTTCTTT. Protein: CASGDRGAIEAFF. Full variable domain (rest looked up from reference TRBV2 and TRBJ1-1): EPEVTQTPSHQVTQMGQEVILRCVPISNHLYFYWYRQILGQKVEFLVSFYNNEISEKSEIFDDQFSVERPDGSNFTLKIRSTKLEDSAMYFCASGDRGAIEAFFGQGTRLTVV.

The rearrangement uses TRBV5-1 and TRBJ2-7; 16 positions match TRBD2. The CDR3 is made up of 15 amino acids. Germline values: CDR1 SGHRS, CDR2 YFSETQ. The V gene end was trimmed by 4 bases and the J gene end by 7 bases; junction bases not matched to a gene: 5. In DNA form, the CDR3 reads TGCGCCAGCAGCGGGACTAGCGGGAGGGCCATTGAGCAGTACTTC. Amino acid sequence: CASSGTSGRAIEQYF.

V gene TRBV7-2 combines with J gene TRBJ1-5; maybe TRBD1 (5 bases). The length of the CDR3 is 14 residues. Between the trimmed V and J ends, which lost 1 base and 6 bases, there was a span of 10 bases. The germline CDR1 and CDR2 sequences are SGHTA and FQGNSA. CDR3 in DNA: TGTGCCAGCAGCTTAGGGGGCACCGGTCAGCCCCAGCATTTT. Its protein is CASSLGGTGQPQHF.

V usage is TRBV19 and J usage is TRBJ2-7; D gene uncertain. CDR3 length: 12 residues. With 7 bases removed from V and 0 bases from J, the gap between germline ends came to 7 bases. Germline V gives CDR1 LNHDA, CDR2 SQIVND (reference sequence). This CDR3 is CASKGSSYEQYF. CDR3 nucleotides: TGTGCCAGTAAGGGCAGCTCCTACGAGCAGTACTTC.

The chain couples TRBV2 to TRBJ2-1; the D is unclear. The CDR3 has 13 residues. V was shortened by 5 bases and J by 6 bases, with 11 bases between the two germline ends. Germline V gene lookup returns CDR1 SNHLY and CDR2 FYNNEI. CDR3 loop: CASSPPGFNEQFF. The CDR3 nucleotides are TGTGCCAGCAGTCCCCCTGGTTTCAATGAGCAGTTCTTC.